This T cell receptor (beta chain) was profiled in a study of blood T cell repertoires in COVID-19. The CDR3 extends over 16 amino acids. V shed 6 bases and J 1 base; nucleotides not matched to a gene: 5. Germline CDR1 reads SNHLY; CDR2 reads FYNNEI. This table comes from immunoSEQ multiplex PCR, and its TCRdb copy is limited to in-frame clones, with some not included. The sample shows around 110,000 clones, approximately 82% of them seen only once. The chain couples TRBV2 to TRBJ2-1; TRBD2 matches at 11 bases. Sequencing used peripheral blood. The receptor was derived from a man aged 25 to 45 with acute or convalescent COVID-19. CDR3 sequence: CASRRSSGGSYNEQFF. CDR3 sequence (DNA): TGTGCCAGCAGGCGGTCTAGCGGGGGGTCCTACAATGAGCAGTTCTTC.